This TCR beta chain appears in the sequencing data of a study of regulatory T cells in long-lasting Graves disease. The TCR beta library used iRepertoire HTBI primers with Arm-PCR amplification of CDR3. TCRdb ran MiXCR on the multiplex PCR reads and lists one entry per CDR3 protein. The sample includes approximately 400,000 distinct CDR3 sequences, more than 12% seen only once; the top ten take around 15%. The CDR3 consists of 14 residues. Germline loops: CDR1 MNHEY, CDR2 SMNVEV (reference sequence). Stated time point: newly diagnosed GD, antithyroid drugs for less than 3 months. Extracted PBMC RNA gave rise to the TCR library. Remarks on this clonotype: A single base separates this from a much larger clone, so it may be a read error.

In addition, the sample was reused for a study of T cells in Graves' hyperthyroidism and ophthalmopathy.

The genes are TRBV27 and TRBJ2-7; D is unresolved. This specimen consisted of peripheral blood mononuclear cells (PBMCs), obtained at new diagnosis, from a patient treated with antithyroid drugs. The TCR sequence derives from a woman aged 30 to 39 with Graves disease. The CDR3: CASRQFELSYGQYF. CDR3 coding DNA: TGTGCCAGCAGGCAGTTTGAGTTGTCCTACGGGCAGTACTTC.